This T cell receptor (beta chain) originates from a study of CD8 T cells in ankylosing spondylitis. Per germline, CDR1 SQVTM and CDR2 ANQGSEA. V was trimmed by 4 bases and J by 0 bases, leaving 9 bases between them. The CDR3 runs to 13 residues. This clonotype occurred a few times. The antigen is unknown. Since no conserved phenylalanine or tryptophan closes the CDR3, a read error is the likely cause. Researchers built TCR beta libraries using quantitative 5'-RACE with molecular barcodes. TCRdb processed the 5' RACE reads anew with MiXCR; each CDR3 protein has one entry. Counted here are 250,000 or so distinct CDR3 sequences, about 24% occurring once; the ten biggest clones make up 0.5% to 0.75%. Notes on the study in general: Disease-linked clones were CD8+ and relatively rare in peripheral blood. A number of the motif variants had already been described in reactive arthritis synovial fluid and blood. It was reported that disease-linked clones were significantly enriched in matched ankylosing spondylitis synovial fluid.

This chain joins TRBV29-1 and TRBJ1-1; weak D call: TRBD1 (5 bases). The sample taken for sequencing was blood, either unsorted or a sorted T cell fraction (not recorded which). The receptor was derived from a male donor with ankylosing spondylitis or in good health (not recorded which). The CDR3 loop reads CSVGLGVNTEAFC. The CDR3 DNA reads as TGCAGCGTTGGGTTGGGGGTGAACACTGAAGCTTTCTGT.